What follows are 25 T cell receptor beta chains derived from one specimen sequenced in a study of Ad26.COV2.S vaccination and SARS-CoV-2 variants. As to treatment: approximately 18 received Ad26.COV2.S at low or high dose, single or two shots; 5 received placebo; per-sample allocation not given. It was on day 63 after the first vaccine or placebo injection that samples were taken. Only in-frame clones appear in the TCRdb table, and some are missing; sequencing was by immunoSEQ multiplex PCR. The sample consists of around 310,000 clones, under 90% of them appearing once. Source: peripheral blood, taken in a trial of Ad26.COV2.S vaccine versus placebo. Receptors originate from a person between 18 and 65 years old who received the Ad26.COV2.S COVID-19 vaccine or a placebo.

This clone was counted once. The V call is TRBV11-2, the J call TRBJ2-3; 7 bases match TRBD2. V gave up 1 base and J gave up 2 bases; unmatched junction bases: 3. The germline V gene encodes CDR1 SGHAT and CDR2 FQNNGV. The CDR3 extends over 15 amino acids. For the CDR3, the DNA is TGTGCCAGCAGCTTAGCGGGGGGTATCACAGATACGCAGTATTTT. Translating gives CASSLAGGITDTQYF.

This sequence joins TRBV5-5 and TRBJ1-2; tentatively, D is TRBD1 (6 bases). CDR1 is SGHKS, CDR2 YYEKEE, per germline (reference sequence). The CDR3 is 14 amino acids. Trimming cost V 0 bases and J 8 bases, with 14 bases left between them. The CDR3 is CASSLVVQGGGYTF. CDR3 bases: TGTGCCAGCAGCTTGGTAGTACAGGGCGGCGGCTACACCTTC. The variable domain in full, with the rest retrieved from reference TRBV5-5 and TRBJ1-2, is DAGVTQSPTHLIKTRGQQVTLRCSPISGHKSVSWYQQVLGQGPQFIFQYYEKEERGRGNFPDRFSARQFPNYSSELNVNALLLGDSALYLCASSLVVQGGGYTFGSGTRLTVV.

In nucleotides, the CDR3 is TGTGCCAGCAGTCGCCCGAGTTTAAGGACGAACACTGAAGCTTTCTTT. Protein product: CASSRPSLRTNTEAFF. The chain has TRBV28 and TRBJ1-1, with no clear D. There are 16 residues in the CDR3. CDR1 is MDHEN and CDR2 is SYDVKM in the germline V gene. Between the trimmed V and J ends, which lost 5 bases and 1 base, there was a span of 17 bases.

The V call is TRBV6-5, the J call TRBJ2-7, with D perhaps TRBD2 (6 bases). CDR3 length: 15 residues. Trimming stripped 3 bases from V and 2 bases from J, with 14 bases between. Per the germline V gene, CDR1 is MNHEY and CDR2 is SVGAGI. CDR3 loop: CASSYRSGPTYEQYF. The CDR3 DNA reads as TGTGCCAGCAGTTATCGTAGCGGTCCTACCTACGAGCAGTACTTC.

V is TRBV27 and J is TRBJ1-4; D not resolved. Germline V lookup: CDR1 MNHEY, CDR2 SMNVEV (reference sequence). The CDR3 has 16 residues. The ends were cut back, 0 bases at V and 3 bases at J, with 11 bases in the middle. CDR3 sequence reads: CASSLSLVMANEKLFF. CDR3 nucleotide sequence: TGTGCCAGCAGTTTATCGTTAGTGATGGCTAATGAAAAACTGTTTTTT.

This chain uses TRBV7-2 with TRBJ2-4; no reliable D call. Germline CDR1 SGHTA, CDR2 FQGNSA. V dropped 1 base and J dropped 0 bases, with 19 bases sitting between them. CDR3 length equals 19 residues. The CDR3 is CASSLVGFRDELAKNIQYF. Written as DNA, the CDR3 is TGTGCCAGCAGCTTAGTTGGGTTCCGTGACGAGCTAGCCAAAAACATTCAGTACTTC.

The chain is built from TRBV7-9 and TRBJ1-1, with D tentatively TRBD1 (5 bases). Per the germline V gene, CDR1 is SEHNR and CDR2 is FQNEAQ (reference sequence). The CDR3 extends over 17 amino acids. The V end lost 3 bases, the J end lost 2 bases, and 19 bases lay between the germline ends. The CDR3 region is CASSLFLGRGTNTEAFF. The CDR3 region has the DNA TGTGCCAGCAGCTTGTTTCTGGGACGAGGGACCAACACTGAAGCTTTCTTT.

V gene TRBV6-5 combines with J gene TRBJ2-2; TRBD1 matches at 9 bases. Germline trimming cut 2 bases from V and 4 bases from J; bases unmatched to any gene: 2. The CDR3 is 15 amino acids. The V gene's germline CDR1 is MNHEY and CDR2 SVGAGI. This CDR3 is CASSYDRGSTGELFF. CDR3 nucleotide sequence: TGTGCCAGCAGTTACGACAGGGGGAGCACCGGGGAGCTGTTTTTT.

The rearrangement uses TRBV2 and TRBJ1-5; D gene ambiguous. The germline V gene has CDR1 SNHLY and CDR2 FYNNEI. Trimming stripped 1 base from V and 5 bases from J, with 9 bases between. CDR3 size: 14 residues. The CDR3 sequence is CASSEGLQYQPQHF. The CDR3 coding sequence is TGTGCCAGCAGTGAAGGTTTGCAGTATCAGCCCCAGCATTTT.

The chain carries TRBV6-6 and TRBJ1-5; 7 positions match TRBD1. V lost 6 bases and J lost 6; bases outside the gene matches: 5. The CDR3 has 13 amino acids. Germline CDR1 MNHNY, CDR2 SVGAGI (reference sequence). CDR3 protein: CASSPGTVQPQHF. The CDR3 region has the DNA TGTGCCAGCAGCCCGGGGACAGTTCAGCCCCAGCATTTT.

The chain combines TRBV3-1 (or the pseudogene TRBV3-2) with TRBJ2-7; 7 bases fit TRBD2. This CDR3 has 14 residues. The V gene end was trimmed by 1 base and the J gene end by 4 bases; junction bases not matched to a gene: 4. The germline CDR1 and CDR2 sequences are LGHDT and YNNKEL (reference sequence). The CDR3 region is CASSQGRRGYEQYF. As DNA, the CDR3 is TGTGCCAGCAGCCAAGGAAGGCGGGGGTACGAGCAGTACTTC.

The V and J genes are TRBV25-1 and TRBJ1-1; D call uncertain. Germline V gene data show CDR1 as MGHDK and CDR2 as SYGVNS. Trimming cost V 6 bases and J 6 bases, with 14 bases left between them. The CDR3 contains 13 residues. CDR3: CASSHLGQPEAFF. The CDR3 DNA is TGTGCCAGCAGCCACTTAGGGCAGCCTGAAGCTTTCTTT.

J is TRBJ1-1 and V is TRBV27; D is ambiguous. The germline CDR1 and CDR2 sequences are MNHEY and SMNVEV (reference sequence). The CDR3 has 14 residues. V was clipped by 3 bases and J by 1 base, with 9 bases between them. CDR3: CASSFEGGNTEAFF. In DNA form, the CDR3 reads TGTGCCAGCAGTTTCGAAGGCGGGAACACTGAAGCTTTCTTT.

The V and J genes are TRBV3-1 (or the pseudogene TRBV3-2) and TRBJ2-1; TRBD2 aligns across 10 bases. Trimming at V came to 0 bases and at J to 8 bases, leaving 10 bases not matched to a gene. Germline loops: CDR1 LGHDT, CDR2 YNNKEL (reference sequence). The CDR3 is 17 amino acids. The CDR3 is CASSQEGASGSTHEQFF. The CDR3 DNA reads TGTGCCAGCAGCCAAGAAGGAGCTAGCGGGAGTACCCATGAGCAGTTCTTC.

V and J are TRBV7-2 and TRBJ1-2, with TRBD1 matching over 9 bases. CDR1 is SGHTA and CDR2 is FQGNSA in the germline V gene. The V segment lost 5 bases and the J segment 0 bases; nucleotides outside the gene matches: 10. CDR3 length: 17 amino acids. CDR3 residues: CASSLGQGRVANYGYTF. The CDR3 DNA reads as TGTGCCAGCAGCCTCGGACAGGGGAGGGTCGCTAACTATGGCTACACCTTC. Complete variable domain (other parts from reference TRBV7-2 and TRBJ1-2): GAGVSQSPSNKVTEKGKDVELRCDPISGHTALYWYRQSLGQGLEFLIYFQGNSAPDKSGLPSDRFSAERTGGSVSTLTIQRTQQEDSAVYLCASSLGQGRVANYGYTFGSGTRLTVV.

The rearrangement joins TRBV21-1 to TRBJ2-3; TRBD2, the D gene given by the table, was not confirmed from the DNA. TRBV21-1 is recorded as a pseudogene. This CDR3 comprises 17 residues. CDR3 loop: CASSKGRRGLSTDTQYF. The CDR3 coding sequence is TGTGCCAGCAGCAAGGGCAGGCGGGGCCTGAGCACAGATACGCAGTATTTT.

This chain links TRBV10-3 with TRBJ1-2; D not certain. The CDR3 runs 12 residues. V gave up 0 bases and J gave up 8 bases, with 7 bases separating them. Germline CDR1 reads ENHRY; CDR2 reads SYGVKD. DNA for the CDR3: TGTGCCATCAGTGAGTCTTCCGGGGGCTACACCTTC. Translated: CAISESSGGYTF.

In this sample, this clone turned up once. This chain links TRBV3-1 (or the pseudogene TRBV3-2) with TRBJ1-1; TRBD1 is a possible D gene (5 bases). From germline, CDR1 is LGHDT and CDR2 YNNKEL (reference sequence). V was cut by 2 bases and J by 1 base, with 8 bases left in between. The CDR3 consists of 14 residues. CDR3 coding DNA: TGTGCCAGCAGCCAACAGGGCACGAACACTGAAGCTTTCTTT. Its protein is CASSQQGTNTEAFF.

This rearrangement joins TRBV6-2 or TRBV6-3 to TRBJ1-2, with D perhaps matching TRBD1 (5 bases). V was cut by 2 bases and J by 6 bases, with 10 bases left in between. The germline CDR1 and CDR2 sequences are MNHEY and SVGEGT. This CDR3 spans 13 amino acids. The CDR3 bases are TGTGCCAGCAGTTACGAGGGGATGGATGGCTACACCTTC. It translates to CASSYEGMDGYTF.

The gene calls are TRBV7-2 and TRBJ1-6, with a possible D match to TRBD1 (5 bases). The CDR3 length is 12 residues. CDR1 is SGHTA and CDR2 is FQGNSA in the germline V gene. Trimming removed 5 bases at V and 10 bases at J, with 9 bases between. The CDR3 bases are TGTGCCAGCAGCCCCCGGGGCTCACCCCTCCACTTT. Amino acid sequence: CASSPRGSPLHF.

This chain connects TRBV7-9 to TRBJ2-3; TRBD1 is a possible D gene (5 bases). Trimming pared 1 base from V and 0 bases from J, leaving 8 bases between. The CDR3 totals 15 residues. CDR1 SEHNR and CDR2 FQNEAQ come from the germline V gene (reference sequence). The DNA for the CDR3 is TGTGCCAGCAGCTTAGGGTCAGGGAGCACAGATACGCAGTATTTT. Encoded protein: CASSLGSGSTDTQYF. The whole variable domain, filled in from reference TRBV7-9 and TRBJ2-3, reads DTGVSQNPRHKITKRGQNVTFRCDPISEHNRLYWYRQTLGQGPEFLTYFQNEAQLEKSRLLSDRFSAERPKGSFSTLEIQRTEQGDSAMYLCASSLGSGSTDTQYFGPGTRLTVL.

CDR3 DNA sequence: TGTGCCAGCAGCCAAGATAGCTTGACAGGACGTAAACAGCCCCAGCATTTT. It specifies CASSQDSLTGRKQPQHF. This chain uses TRBV3-1 (or the pseudogene TRBV3-2) with TRBJ1-5; D possibly corresponds to TRBD1 (6 bases). V lost 0 bases, J lost 7 bases, and 19 bases lay in between. In germline, CDR1 is LGHDT, CDR2 YNNKEL (reference sequence). The CDR3 has 17 amino acids.

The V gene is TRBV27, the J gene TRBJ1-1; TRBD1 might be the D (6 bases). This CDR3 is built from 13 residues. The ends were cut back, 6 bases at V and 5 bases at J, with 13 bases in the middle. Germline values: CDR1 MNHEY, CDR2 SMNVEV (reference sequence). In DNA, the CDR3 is TGTGCCAGCAGCTGGTCGGGGGCGACTGAAGCTTTCTTT. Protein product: CASSWSGATEAFF.

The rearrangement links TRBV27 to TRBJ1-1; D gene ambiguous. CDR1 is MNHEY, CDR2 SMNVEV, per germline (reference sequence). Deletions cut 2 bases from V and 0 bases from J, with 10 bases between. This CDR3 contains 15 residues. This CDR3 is CASSLGVSVNTEAFF. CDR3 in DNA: TGTGCCAGCAGTTTAGGGGTCTCGGTGAACACTGAAGCTTTCTTT.

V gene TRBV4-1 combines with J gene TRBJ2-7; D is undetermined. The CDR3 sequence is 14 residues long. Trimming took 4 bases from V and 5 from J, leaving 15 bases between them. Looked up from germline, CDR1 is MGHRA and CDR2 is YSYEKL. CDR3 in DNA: TGCGCCAGCAGCCGCCGGCCAGTGATTAACGAGCAGTACTTC. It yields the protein CASSRRPVINEQYF.